The source of this T cell receptor beta chain is a study of radiation and T cells in renal cell carcinoma. With regard to this clone: Different DNA sequences within this sample yield the same CDR3.

The CDR3 extends over 14 amino acids. Germline lookup yields CDR1 SGHTA and CDR2 FQGNSA. V lost 1 base and J 6 bases, leaving 11 bases between the germline ends. Treatment described: treatment-naive control, cytoreductive nephrectomy. Profiling relied on immunoSEQ multiplex PCR, and the TCRdb table lists in-frame clones only, not all of them. Of 18,000 or so clones listed, roughly 60% are singletons. The sequence was obtained from a man aged 50-60 years with renal cell carcinoma. The rearrangement uses TRBV7-2 and TRBJ2-3; D is possibly TRBD2 (5 bases). The sample consisted of tumor tissue, taken from a patient whose treatment was nephrectomy without radiotherapy. The chain's CDR3 is CASSLGGRVDTQYF. The CDR3 DNA reads TGTGCCAGCAGCTTAGGAGGGAGAGTCGATACGCAGTATTTT.